The 23 T cell receptor beta chains in this list originate from one sample, sequenced in a study of OX40 agonist ivuxolimab in advanced cancers. TCRdb's table, derived via immunoSEQ multiplex PCR, lists solely in-frame clones and lacks some. The sample shows about 60,000 clones, approximately 89% of them seen only once. Source: CD4+ or CD8+ T cells sorted from blood, taken in a trial of the OX40 agonist ivuxolimab. The origin of the receptors is an adult with an advanced solid tumor such as melanoma, head and neck, liver or kidney cancer.

The V gene is TRBV6-6, the J gene TRBJ2-7; no definite D call. This CDR3 has 15 amino acids. Trimming left V 7 bases short and J 2 bases short, with 18 bases between. Germline V gene sequence: CDR1 MNHNY, CDR2 SVGAGI (reference sequence). In DNA form, the CDR3 reads TGTGCCAGCACCACCCCTCGGGCGAAACCCTACGAGCAGTACTTC. Its translation: CASTTPRAKPYEQYF.

The V and J genes are TRBV6-6 and TRBJ1-3; tentative D call: TRBD1 (5 bases). This CDR3 has 14 residues. Trimming removed 6 bases from V and 4 bases from J, with 13 bases in between. CDR1 is MNHNY, CDR2 SVGAGI, per germline (reference sequence). This CDR3 reads CASSPRGEGNTIYF. CDR3 sequence (DNA): TGTGCCAGCAGCCCCCGGGGCGAGGGAAACACCATATATTTT.

This chain links TRBV2 with TRBJ2-7, with 10 bases aligning to TRBD1. This CDR3 has 14 residues. Germline CDR1 reads SNHLY; CDR2 reads FYNNEI. V shed 7 bases, J shed 2 bases, and the junction held 5 bases outside the gene matches. The CDR3 is CASNPGQGAYEQYF. The CDR3, as DNA: TGTGCCAGCAATCCCGGACAGGGGGCCTACGAGCAGTACTTC.

The V gene is TRBV28, the J gene TRBJ2-7; D is unclear. The CDR3 is made up of 16 amino acids. Germline CDR1 MDHEN, CDR2 SYDVKM. V shed 5 bases and J shed 0 bases, with 17 bases lying between them. The CDR3 protein is CASSPQWAAFSYEQYF. DNA of the CDR3: TGTGCCAGCAGTCCCCAGTGGGCAGCCTTCTCCTACGAGCAGTACTTC.

The chain's CDR3 is CASSRRDRGTYEQYF. The CDR3 region has the DNA TGTGCCAGCAGCCGCCGGGACAGGGGCACCTACGAGCAGTACTTC. This rearrangement joins TRBV28 to TRBJ2-7; 10 bases match TRBD1. From germline, CDR1 is MDHEN and CDR2 SYDVKM. Trimming removed 6 bases from V and 2 bases from J; junction bases left unmatched: 7. The CDR3 covers 15 residues. The variable domain in full, with the rest retrieved from reference TRBV28 and TRBJ2-7, is DVKVTQSSRYLVKRTGEKVFLECVQDMDHENMFWYRQDPGLGLRLIYFSYDVKMKEKGDIPEGYSVSREKKERFSLILESASTNQTSMYLCASSRRDRGTYEQYFGPGTRLTVT.

CDR3 amino acids: CASSRGTSGSSYEQFF. As DNA, the CDR3 is TGTGCCAGTAGTCGTGGGACTAGCGGGAGTTCGTATGAGCAGTTCTTC. This chain uses TRBV19 with TRBJ2-1, with TRBD2 matching over 14 bases. V lost 5 bases to trimming and J lost 8 bases; unmatched junction nucleotides: 8. The CDR3 is 16 amino acids. Germline V gene sequence: CDR1 LNHDA, CDR2 SQIVND (reference sequence).

The rearrangement joins TRBV27 to TRBJ2-7; D may be TRBD1 (5 bases). The germline V gene encodes CDR1 MNHEY and CDR2 SMNVEV (reference sequence). The CDR3 contains 14 residues. The germline V and J ends were trimmed by 9 bases and 3 bases, with 18 bases remaining between them. The CDR3 DNA reads as TGTGCCAGTAGGGGATGGGCAGGGAACTACGAGCAGTACTTC. Translating gives CASRGWAGNYEQYF.

The chain carries TRBV11-2 and TRBJ1-4; no reliable D call. Germline V gene lookup returns CDR1 SGHAT and CDR2 FQNNGV. The CDR3 has 14 amino acids. The V end was cut by 4 bases, the J end by 12 bases, with 18 bases between. For the CDR3, the DNA is TGTGCCAGCAGCTCCCTTATTCTCGACACGGAACTGTTTTTT. This codes for CASSSLILDTELFF. Full variable domain (rest looked up from reference TRBV11-2 and TRBJ1-4): EAGVAQSPRYKIIEKRQSVAFWCNPISGHATLYWYQQILGQGPKLLIQFQNNGVVDDSQLPKDRFSAERLKGVDSTLKIQPAKLEDSAVYLCASSSLILDTELFFGSGTQLSVL.

The chain is built from TRBV11-2 and TRBJ2-3; 7 bases line up with TRBD1. V shed 5 bases and J 1 base; nucleotides not matched to a gene: 9. The CDR3 contains 16 residues. From germline, CDR1 is SGHAT and CDR2 FQNNGV. The CDR3 reads CASSPIQGPGTDTQYF. For the CDR3, the DNA is TGTGCCAGCAGCCCGATACAGGGGCCGGGCACAGATACGCAGTATTTT.

The chain carries TRBV7-2 and TRBJ2-1, with 7 bases aligning to TRBD1. Germline CDR1 SGHTA, CDR2 FQGNSA. The CDR3 consists of 15 residues. V gave up 1 base and J gave up 4 bases; unmatched junction bases: 4. The CDR3 sequence: CASSLDRGQYNEQFF. CDR3 nucleotides: TGTGCCAGCAGCTTAGACAGGGGCCAGTACAATGAGCAGTTCTTC.

This clone has a single count. The chain has TRBV27 and TRBJ2-2; D might be TRBD1 (5 bases). The CDR3 totals 14 residues. Germline CDR1 MNHEY, CDR2 SMNVEV (reference sequence). V lost 6 bases and J 1 base, leaving 9 bases between the germline ends. CDR3 sequence (DNA): TGTGCCAGCAGACAGGTTTTGAACACCGGGGAGCTGTTTTTT. Residues: CASRQVLNTGELFF.

The gene calls are TRBV6-5 and TRBJ2-7, with D tentatively TRBD2 (5 bases). V lost 0 bases and J 2 bases, leaving 14 bases between the germline ends. The CDR3 loop spans 16 amino acids. Germline lookup yields CDR1 MNHEY and CDR2 SVGAGI. This CDR3 is CASSYSRESLTYEQYF. CDR3 sequence (DNA): TGTGCCAGCAGTTACTCGAGGGAATCCCTCACCTACGAGCAGTACTTC.

The rearrangement joins TRBV27 to TRBJ2-2, with 8 bases aligning to TRBD1. The CDR3 totals 16 residues. Germline CDR1 is MNHEY and CDR2 is SMNVEV (reference sequence). Germline trimming cut 9 bases from V and 5 bases from J; bases unmatched to any gene: 14. CDR3 bases: TGTGCCAGTGGGCCCTATATTAGACAGGGGACCGGGGAGCTGTTTTTT. Its protein is CASGPYIRQGTGELFF.

This chain connects TRBV7-2 to TRBJ2-1; D may be TRBD1 (6 bases). Germline V gene data show CDR1 as SGHTA and CDR2 as FQGNSA. There are 14 residues in the CDR3. Trimming took 2 bases from V and 8 from J, leaving 13 bases between them. In nucleotides, the CDR3 is TGTGCCAGCAGCTTAAAGGGGGTCAATCATGAGCAGTTCTTC. Amino acids: CASSLKGVNHEQFF.

Here the CDR3 reads CASTTGTVSYEQYF. In DNA form, the CDR3 reads TGTGCCAGCACTACCGGGACGGTCTCCTACGAGCAGTACTTC. This rearrangement joins TRBV6-1 to TRBJ2-7; D may match TRBD1 or TRBD2 (5 bases each). Germline-derived CDR1 and CDR2 are MNHNS and SASEGT. With 7 bases removed from V and 0 bases from J, the gap between germline ends came to 13 bases. The CDR3 extends over 14 amino acids.

This rearrangement joins TRBV7-9 to TRBJ2-1; 8 nucleotides line up with TRBD2. CDR1 SEHNR and CDR2 FQNEAQ come from the germline V gene (reference sequence). The CDR3 is 16 residues long. Trimming at V came to 4 bases and at J to 6 bases, leaving 11 bases not matched to a gene. CDR3 coding DNA: TGTGCCAGCAGCTCCTATCCGGCTAGCGGGTCCAATGAGCAGTTCTTC. This gives the protein CASSSYPASGSNEQFF.

The chain combines TRBV5-1 with TRBJ1-2; the D gene is possibly TRBD1 (5 bases). CDR3 length equals 16 residues. Germline loops: CDR1 SGHRS, CDR2 YFSETQ. V was cut by 4 bases and J by 4 bases, with 20 bases left in between. Here the CDR3 reads CASSIGQQASGYGYTF. CDR3 nucleotide sequence: TGCGCCAGCAGCATAGGACAACAGGCCTCGGGCTATGGCTACACCTTC. Full variable domain (rest looked up from reference TRBV5-1 and TRBJ1-2): KAGVTQTPRYLIKTRGQQVTLSCSPISGHRSVSWYQQTPGQGLQFLFEYFSETQRNKGNFPGRFSGRQFSNSRSEMNVSTLELGDSALYLCASSIGQQASGYGYTFGSGTRLTVV.

The rearrangement links TRBV5-4 to TRBJ1-5, with D possibly matching TRBD1 (5 bases). CDR1 and CDR2 (germline): SGHNT, YYREEE (reference sequence). Trimming pared 0 bases from V and 9 bases from J, leaving 10 bases between. This CDR3 has 13 residues. The CDR3 region has the DNA TGTGCCAGCAGCTTGGGCGAGGGGATGCCCCAGCATTTT. This translates into CASSLGEGMPQHF.

The chain uses TRBV7-9 and TRBJ2-7; possibly TRBD1 or TRBD2 for D (5 bases each). The CDR3 is 14 amino acids. Germline assignment: CDR1 SEHNR and CDR2 FQNEAQ (reference sequence). Trimming removed 1 base at V and 5 bases at J, with 12 bases between. CDR3 protein: CASSLVEGTNEQYF. As DNA, the CDR3 is TGTGCCAGCAGCTTAGTAGAGGGGACGAACGAGCAGTACTTC.

The V gene is TRBV2, the J gene TRBJ2-7, with 9 bases that match TRBD2. Germline values: CDR1 SNHLY, CDR2 FYNNEI. The V and J ends lost 10 bases and 5 bases, in that order; junction bases with no gene match: 15. This CDR3 has 15 amino acids. CDR3 bases: TGTGCCACCGTTGTAGCGGGAGAGGCACGGGACGAGCAGTACTTC. Translated: CATVVAGEARDEQYF.

The rearrangement uses TRBV20-1 and TRBJ2-1; no definite D call. The length of the CDR3 is 11 residues. Germline CDR1 DFQATT, CDR2 SNEGSKA (reference sequence). The V gene lost 4 bases and the J gene lost 6 bases, with 7 bases spanning the gap. DNA for the CDR3: TGCAGTGCTAAAGCCCGCAATGAGCAGTTCTTC. As protein: CSAKARNEQFF.

This clone was seen only a few times. The chain has TRBV14 and TRBJ2-1; 7 bases agree with TRBD1. This CDR3 spans 16 amino acids. V shed 1 base and J 4 bases; nucleotides not matched to a gene: 7. Germline lookup yields CDR1 SGHDN and CDR2 FVKESK. CDR3 residues: CASSQGIGQAYNEQFF. The CDR3 DNA reads TGTGCCAGCAGCCAAGGCATAGGACAGGCGTACAATGAGCAGTTCTTC.

The chain uses TRBV9 and TRBJ1-2, with a possible D match to TRBD1 (6 bases). V was trimmed by 2 bases and J by 5 bases, leaving 10 bases between them. This CDR3 has 13 amino acids. Germline-derived CDR1 and CDR2 are SGDLS and YYNGEE. The CDR3 reads CASSVDSWYGYTF. The DNA of the CDR3 is TGTGCCAGCAGCGTGGACAGTTGGTATGGCTACACCTTC.